These 11 T cell receptor beta chains were all obtained from the same sample, sequenced in a study of T cell changes during pregnancy in multiple sclerosis. The table came from immunoSEQ multiplex PCR; TCRdb's copy has only in-frame clones and leaves some out. In the table there are 80,000 or so clones, 94% of which are singletons. Sequences were derived from peripheral blood, sampled in the second trimester of pregnancy. The source is a female donor in good health, enrolled as a control in a pregnancy study.

V usage is TRBV5-1 and J usage is TRBJ1-2; D unresolved. V lost 0 bases and J 6 bases, leaving 12 bases between the germline ends. Per the germline V gene, CDR1 is SGHRS and CDR2 is YFSETQ. The CDR3 loop spans 14 amino acids. CDR3 nucleotides: TGCGCCAGCAGCTTGGTAGCTCCGGCGGATGGCTACACCTTC. Protein sequence: CASSLVAPADGYTF.

V and J are TRBV28 and TRBJ2-4; maybe TRBD2 (5 bases). CDR1 and CDR2 from the germline V gene are MDHEN and SYDVKM. The V end was cut by 6 bases, the J end by 1 base, with 13 bases between. The CDR3 spans 15 residues. The CDR3 reads CASSLLRGAKNIQYF. As DNA, the CDR3 is TGTGCCAGCAGCCTACTGAGAGGGGCCAAAAACATTCAGTACTTC.

Written as DNA, the CDR3 is TGTGCCAGCTCACCAATGTGGTCAGGGACTAGCGGGAGCGAAGAGCAGTACTTC. Translating gives CASSPMWSGTSGSEEQYF. This sequence joins TRBV18 and TRBJ2-7, with TRBD2 matching over 14 bases. CDR3 length: 18 residues. The ends lost 2 bases at V and 7 bases at J; junction bases unmatched: 13. The V gene's germline CDR1 is KGHSH and CDR2 LQKENI.

The chain joins TRBV9 to TRBJ2-5, with D maybe TRBD1 (5 bases). V gave up 5 bases and J gave up 4 bases, with 15 bases separating them. The CDR3 consists of 14 residues. Germline V gene lookup returns CDR1 SGDLS and CDR2 YYNGEE. CDR3 DNA: TGTGCCAGCAGTGATCCTAGGGGTGGAGAGACCCAGTACTTC. Translated: CASSDPRGGETQYF.

The J gene is TRBJ2-3, the V gene TRBV5-1; D possibly corresponds to TRBD2 (6 bases). Trimming took 4 bases from V and 1 from J, leaving 16 bases between them. The CDR3 is made up of 16 amino acids. Per the germline V gene, CDR1 is SGHRS and CDR2 is YFSETQ. The CDR3 DNA reads TGCGCCAGCAGCGTTGGATGGACGGGAGGCACAGATACGCAGTATTTT. This codes for CASSVGWTGGTDTQYF.

The V gene is TRBV28, the J gene TRBJ1-2, with D perhaps TRBD1 (6 bases). The germline CDR1 and CDR2 sequences are MDHEN and SYDVKM. Trimming removed 8 bases at V and 7 bases at J, with 14 bases between. The CDR3 is 12 residues long. CDR3 residues: CASGAGVVGYTF. DNA for the CDR3: TGTGCCAGCGGGGCAGGGGTGGTTGGCTACACCTTC.

The chain employs TRBV7-9 and TRBJ2-3; TRBD2 agrees at 9 bases. This CDR3 is 15 amino acids long. CDR1 SEHNR and CDR2 FQNEAQ come from the germline V gene (reference sequence). Germline trimming cut 5 bases from V and 4 bases from J; bases unmatched to any gene: 7. The CDR3 DNA sequence: TGTGCCAGCAGCCTTGGTGCTAGCGGGGCAGATACGCAGTATTTT. Its translation is CASSLGASGADTQYF.

The chain links TRBV18 to TRBJ2-1, with D possibly TRBD2 on 6 matching bases. This CDR3 has 15 amino acids. Germline V gene data show CDR1 as KGHSH and CDR2 as LQKENI. With 3 bases removed from V and 3 bases from J, the gap between germline ends came to 12 bases. The CDR3 loop is CASSPLASVYNEQFF. In DNA, the CDR3 is TGTGCCAGCTCACCTCTGGCTAGCGTCTACAATGAGCAGTTCTTC.

The chain recombines TRBV6-6 with TRBJ1-3; a possible D gene is TRBD1 (6 bases). V dropped 4 bases and J dropped 1 base, with 8 bases sitting between them. CDR3 size: 14 residues. Per the germline V gene, CDR1 is MNHNY and CDR2 is SVGAGI (reference sequence). As DNA, the CDR3 is TGTGCCAGCAGTTTACAGGGTTCTGGAAACACCATATATTTT. It specifies CASSLQGSGNTIYF.

The chain recombines TRBV4-1 with TRBJ2-7; perhaps TRBD2 as D (6 bases). Trimming removed 1 base from V and 4 bases from J, with 14 bases in between. Germline CDR1 and CDR2: MGHRA and YSYEKL. The CDR3 covers 15 residues. CDR3 DNA sequence: TGCGCCAGCAGCCAAGTACACGGGGAGGAGTACGAGCAGTACTTC. Amino acids: CASSQVHGEEYEQYF.

A remark on this clone: A junction boundary mismatches the germline segment, possibly from a read error. V and J are TRBV27 and TRBJ2-2, with TRBD2 identical over 8 bases. The CDR3 runs to 15 residues. Germline V gives CDR1 MNHEY, CDR2 SMNVEV (reference sequence). In nucleotides, the CDR3 is TGTGCCAGCAGTTTATGGGCGGGGGGCACCCGGGAGCTGTTTTTT. Protein sequence: CASSLWAGGTRELFF.